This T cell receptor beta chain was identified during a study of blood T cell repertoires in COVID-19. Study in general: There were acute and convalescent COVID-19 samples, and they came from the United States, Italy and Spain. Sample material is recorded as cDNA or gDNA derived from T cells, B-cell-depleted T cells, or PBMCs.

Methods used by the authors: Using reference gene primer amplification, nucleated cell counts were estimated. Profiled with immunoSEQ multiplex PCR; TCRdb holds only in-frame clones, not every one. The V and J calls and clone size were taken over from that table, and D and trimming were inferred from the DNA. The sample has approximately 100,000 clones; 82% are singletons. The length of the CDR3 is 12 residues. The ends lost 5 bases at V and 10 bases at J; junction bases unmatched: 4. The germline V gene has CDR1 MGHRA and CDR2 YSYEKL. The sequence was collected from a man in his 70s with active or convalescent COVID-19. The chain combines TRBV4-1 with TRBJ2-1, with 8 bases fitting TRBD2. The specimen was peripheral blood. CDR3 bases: TGCGCCAGCAGCTTCCGGGGGGGAGAGCAGTTCTTC. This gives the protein CASSFRGGEQFF.